The rows below give T cell receptor beta chains drawn from one sample of a study of OX40 agonist ivuxolimab in advanced cancers. Using immunoSEQ multiplex PCR, the repertoire was profiled, and TCRdb retains in-frame clones only, with some absent. The data hold 40,000 to 60,000 clones, with about nine tenths observed a single time. The sequencing here drew on CD4+ or CD8+ T cells sorted from blood, taken in a trial of the OX40 agonist ivuxolimab. The receptors originated from an adult with an advanced solid tumor such as melanoma, head and neck, liver or kidney cancer. The CDR3 runs from the conserved cysteine through the conserved F or W. Fields, in order: clone size, J gene, V gene, D gene, CDR3 DNA, CDR3 protein. The D gene is left open where the match is weak. Only some rows state a clone size, as once, few, many or a class for expanded clones.

.	TRBJ1-5	TRBV28	TRBD1	TGTGCCAGCAGCCGACACAGGGGATATAGCAATCAGCCCCAGCATTTT	CASSRHRGYSNQPQHF
.	TRBJ1-3	TRBV14	.	TGTGCCAGCAGCCAAGAACTGGGCCCCACTCTGGGAAACACCATATATTTT	CASSQELGPTLGNTIYF
.	TRBJ2-1	TRBV27	.	TGTGCCAGCAGAGGTGAGGAGCCCTACAATGAGCAGTTCTTC	CASRGEEPYNEQFF
.	TRBJ1-2	TRBV6-1	.	TGTGCCAGCAGTGGGGAGGGACTCTATGGCTACACCTTC	CASSGEGLYGYTF
.	TRBJ2-6	TRBV7-9	TRBD1	TGTGCCAGCAGCTTACCTGGGACAGGGGGCTCTGGGGCCAACGTCCTGACTTTC	CASSLPGTGGSGANVLTF
.	TRBJ1-5	TRBV6-5	.	TGTGCCAGTCAACGATCTAGCAATCAGCCCCAGCATTTT	CASQRSSNQPQHF
.	TRBJ1-5	TRBV19	.	TGTGCCAGTAGTATAAGGGACCACAATCAGCCCCAGCATTTT	CASSIRDHNQPQHF
.	TRBJ1-4	TRBV21-1	.	TGTGCCAGCAGCACGGACAGTATCAGTGAAAAACTGTTTTTT	CASSTDSISEKLFF
.	TRBJ2-3	TRBV7-3	TRBD1	TGTGCCAGCAGCTCGAGACCGGGACAGGGGAGCACAGATACGCAGTATTTT	CASSSRPGQGSTDTQYF
once	TRBJ1-2	TRBV6-1	.	TGTGCCAGCAGTGAATGGTTCGACGGAAGCTATGGCTACACCTTC	CASSEWFDGSYGYTF
.	TRBJ1-5	TRBV4-1	.	TGCGCCAGCAGCCAAAGGGACGGTAGCAATCAGCCCCAGCATTTT	CASSQRDGSNQPQHF
.	TRBJ2-3	TRBV7-6	.	TGTGCCAGCAGCTTAGCTCTCTGGGGGCCATCTTTCACAGATACGCAGTATTTT	CASSLALWGPSFTDTQYF
once	TRBJ2-3	TRBV6-6	.	TGTGCCAGTAGAAGGACAGACACAGATACGCAGTATTTT	CASRRTDTDTQYF
once	TRBJ2-1	TRBV11-2	TRBD1	TGTGCCAGCAGCCGAGGATGGCAGGGGGACTCCTACAATGAGCAGTTCTTC	CASSRGWQGDSYNEQFF
.	TRBJ2-2	TRBV28	.	TGTGCCAGCAGTTTAAGGGGCTTGGGGGGCGACTCTAGGACCGGGGAGCTGTTTTTT	CASSLRGLGGDSRTGELFF
.	TRBJ2-1	TRBV7-9	.	TGTGCCAGCAGCTTAGGCTTAGGGAATGAGCAGTTCTTC	CASSLGLGNEQFF
.	TRBJ2-2	TRBV4-1	.	TGCGCCAGCAGCCAAGATACTCAGAAACTGTTTTTT	CASSQDTQKLFF
.	TRBJ1-1	TRBV19	.	TGTGCCAGTACAGGGTTACTGAACACTGAAGCTTTCTTT	CASTGLLNTEAFF
.	TRBJ1-1	TRBV30	.	TGTGCCTGGAGACCCGGGAAGAACACTGAAGCTTTCTTT	CAWRPGKNTEAFF
.	TRBJ1-1	TRBV19	TRBD1	TGTGCCAGTAGTATAGTAAGTCAGGGGGCTGTGGGAACTGAAGCTTTCTTT	CASSIVSQGAVGTEAFF
.	TRBJ1-1	TRBV19	.	TGTGCCAGTAGTATAGACCCAATACCCAGGGGGAACACTGAAGCTTTCTTT	CASSIDPIPRGNTEAFF
.	TRBJ2-2	TRBV6-6	TRBD2	TGTGCCAGCAGTTACTCTAGCGGGGTCACCGGGGAGCTGTTTTTT	CASSYSSGVTGELFF